One and the same sample provided the 3 T cell receptor beta chains below, sequenced in a study of regulatory T cells in long-lasting Graves disease. Time point given: persistent/refractory GD, antithyroid drugs over 5 years with positive TRAb. TCR sequences were obtained from RNA taken from PBMCs. CDR3-region Arm-PCR and iRepertoire HTBI primers produced the TCR beta libraries. Each CDR3 protein is one row after TCRdb ran MiXCR on the multiplex PCR reads. The sample includes approximately 690,000 distinct CDR3 sequences, around 32% seen only once; the top ten take roughly 40%. Sequencing was performed on peripheral blood mononuclear cells (PBMCs), taken when the disease was refractory, from a patient treated with antithyroid drugs. The receptors originated from a female donor with Graves disease.

V is TRBV20-1 and J is TRBJ1-2; possible D gene TRBD1, 6 bases. CDR1 is DFQATT, CDR2 SNEGSKA, per germline (reference sequence). Trimming cost V 2 bases and J 6 bases, with 19 bases left between them. This CDR3 is built from 15 residues. The DNA of the CDR3 is TGCAGTGCTAGATCAATTCAGGGGTTTACTGATGGCTACACCTTC. It yields the protein CSARSIQGFTDGYTF.

This clonotype was counted a few times. This rearrangement joins TRBV12-3 or TRBV12-4 to TRBJ1-1; TRBD1 might be the D (6 bases). V gave up 5 bases and J gave up 3 bases, with 13 bases separating them. CDR3 length: 14 amino acids. CDR3 coding DNA: TGTGCCAGCAGTCCGGACACAGGGTACACTGAAGCTTTCTTT. Amino acids: CASSPDTGYTEAFF.

This chain uses TRBV27 with TRBJ1-3; TRBD1 aligns across 8 bases. This CDR3 has 14 residues. Looked up from germline, CDR1 is MNHEY and CDR2 is SMNVEV (reference sequence). The trim removed 3 bases at V and 4 bases at J, leaving 2 bases unmatched. The CDR3: CASSFTGGGNTIYF. CDR3 nucleotides: TGTGCCAGCAGTTTCACAGGGGGAGGAAACACCATATATTTT.